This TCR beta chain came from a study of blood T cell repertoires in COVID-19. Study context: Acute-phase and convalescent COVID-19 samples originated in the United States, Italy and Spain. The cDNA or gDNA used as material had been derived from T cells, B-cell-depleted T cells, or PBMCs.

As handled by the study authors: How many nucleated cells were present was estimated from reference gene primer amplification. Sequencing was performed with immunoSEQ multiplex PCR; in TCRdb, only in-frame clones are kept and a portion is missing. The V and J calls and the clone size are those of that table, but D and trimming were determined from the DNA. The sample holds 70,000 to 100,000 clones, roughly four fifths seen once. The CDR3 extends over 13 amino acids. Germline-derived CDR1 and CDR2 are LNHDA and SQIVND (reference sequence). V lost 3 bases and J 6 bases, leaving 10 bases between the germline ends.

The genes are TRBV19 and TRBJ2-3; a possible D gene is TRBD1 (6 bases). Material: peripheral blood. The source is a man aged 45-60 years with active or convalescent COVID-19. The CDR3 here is CASSIDRSDTQYF. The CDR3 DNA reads TGTGCCAGTAGTATCGACAGGTCGGATACGCAGTATTTT.